Listed here is a single T cell receptor beta chain. Its antigen target is currently unknown. The sample holds no much larger clone one base away, and base qualities are not on file. Samples from volunteer blood donors who had recovered from COVID-19 were contributed by a second Seattle source. The collaborating institutions used their own protocols to collect whole blood in K2EDTA tubes. For TCRbeta analysis, collaborators shipped samples as frozen whole blood, isolated PBMCs, or DNA extracted from either of those sample types. This specimen belongs to a study of blood T cell repertoires in COVID-19 (dated by TCRdb to about 2020). Broadly, across the study: Samples covering the acute and convalescent phases of COVID-19 were provided by collaborators in the United States, Italy and Spain. Where HLA class I and class II types were available, the types were taken from metadata supplied by the sample provider, not from assay-based typing. The repertoires were released in a freely available public database intended as a resource for research on the immune response to SARS-CoV-2. Samples were obtained from the ongoing ImmuneRACE study (first 160 participants) and from 1,254 subjects provided by 6 global collaborators. Subjects who had been exposed to COVID-19, were actively infected with it, or had recovered from it provided the deeply sampled blood TCRbeta repertoires that made up the dataset. The material from the prospective study consisted of cDNA or gDNA derived from T cells, B-cell-depleted T cells, or PBMCs. Nearly every sample came with metadata listing a de-identified subject ID, COVID-19 status, age in years and sex. Study-level results and caveats: The amount of clinical and demographic metadata varied by source and participant and was provided uncurated.

TCRbeta CDR3 regions were amplified from genomic DNA using the immunoSEQ Assay, a bias-controlled multiplex PCR. Concerning the study's data processing: The number of nucleated cells in each sample was estimated from the amplification of reference gene primers within the assay. To quantify the absolute abundance of each unique TCRbeta CDR3 rearrangement, sequence reads were collapsed and filtered. For each sample, productive Simpson clonality was calculated as the square root of Simpson's diversity index over productive rearrangements. TCRdb limited this immuneACCESS table to in-frame rearrangements with V and J called. A share of clones is missing; checked studies link under half to unresolved V genes, and the rest is unexplained. For V, J and clone size, that table is used; D and trimming come from the DNA. Within this sample are roughly 150,000 clones, with around nine tenths of them counted one time only. The top ten constitute about 2.1% of the sample.

Trimming at the junction amounts to 2 bases on V and 1 base on J, and the germline ends lie 12 bases apart. Based on the germline V gene, the CDR1 and CDR2 sequences are MNHEY and SVGEGT. Counted from cysteine to phenylalanine, this CDR3 has 15 amino acids. Only the CDR3 DNA is retained, 45 bases long and in frame from the first base. Sequenced material: peripheral blood. The chain is assembled from TRBV6-2 or TRBV6-3 and TRBJ2-7; 7 matching bases give a weak D call of TRBD2. The source of this sequence is a man aged 45-60 years who had recovered from COVID-19. DNA sequence: TGTGCCAGCAGTTACGGGGGGGCGAGATCCTACGAGCAGTACTTC. Translated, this gives CASSYGGARSYEQYF.